There are a few counts of the clone carrying this T cell receptor (beta chain). This specimen belongs to a study of T cell changes during pregnancy in multiple sclerosis. Germline V gene data show CDR1 as SQVTM and CDR2 as ANQGSEA. The CDR3 is made up of 13 amino acids. After removal of 7 bases from V and 0 bases from J, the junction contained 5 bases not matched to a gene. The repertoire was sequenced with immunoSEQ multiplex PCR; TCRdb's copy has only in-frame clones and lacks some. The table records fewer than 100,000 clones, about 88% of them present only once. This chain joins TRBV29-1 and TRBJ1-1; 7 nucleotides line up with TRBD1. Specimen: peripheral blood, collected before pregnancy. The receptor comes from a female donor with multiple sclerosis, enrolled in a pregnancy study. CDR3 in amino acids: CSATTGMNTEAFF. CDR3 nucleotides: TGCAGCGCTACGACAGGGATGAACACTGAAGCTTTCTTT.